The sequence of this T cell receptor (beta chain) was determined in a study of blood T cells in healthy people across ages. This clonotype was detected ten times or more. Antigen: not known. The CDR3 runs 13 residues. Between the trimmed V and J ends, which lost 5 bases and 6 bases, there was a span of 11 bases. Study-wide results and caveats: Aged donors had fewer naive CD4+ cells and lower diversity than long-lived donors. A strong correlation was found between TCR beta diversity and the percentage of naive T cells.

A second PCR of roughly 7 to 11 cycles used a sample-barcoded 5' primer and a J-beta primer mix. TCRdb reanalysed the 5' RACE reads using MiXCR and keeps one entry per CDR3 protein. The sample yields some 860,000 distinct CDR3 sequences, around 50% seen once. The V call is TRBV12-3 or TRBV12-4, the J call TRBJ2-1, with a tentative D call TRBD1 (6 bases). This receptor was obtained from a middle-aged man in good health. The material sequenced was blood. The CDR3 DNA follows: TGTGCCAGCAGTAGAGACAGGAGCAATGAGCAGTTCTTC. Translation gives CASSRDRSNEQFF.